Below are 5 T cell receptor beta chains sequenced from a single sample in a study of T cell changes during pregnancy in multiple sclerosis. Clones were read by immunoSEQ multiplex PCR, and TCRdb kept only the in-frame ones, dropping some. Of about 120,000 clones in the sample, approximately 90% were seen once. The input for sequencing was peripheral blood, taken in the third trimester of pregnancy. The source is a female donor with multiple sclerosis, enrolled in a pregnancy study.

The chain carries TRBV19 and TRBJ1-2; maybe TRBD1 (6 bases). CDR1 LNHDA and CDR2 SQIVND come from the germline V gene (reference sequence). CDR3 length equals 16 residues. V was shortened by 8 bases and J by 0 bases, with 19 bases between the two germline ends. This chain's CDR3 is CASSPSGGVANYGYTF. CDR3 nucleotides: TGTGCCAGTTCCCCCAGCGGGGGCGTTGCTAACTATGGCTACACCTTC.

The chain recombines TRBV5-8 with TRBJ2-4, with a possible D match to TRBD2 (6 bases). The germline V and J ends were trimmed by 0 bases and 10 bases, with 11 bases remaining between them. Germline V gene data show CDR1 as SGHTS and CDR2 as YDEGEE. The CDR3 is 13 amino acids. For the CDR3, the DNA is TGTGCCAGCAGCTTGGGACTAGACCGGATTCAGTACTTC. Protein product: CASSLGLDRIQYF.

This sequence joins TRBV18 and TRBJ1-2; D call uncertain. Trimming took off 6 bases at V and 7 bases at J, with 12 bases between the two ends. This CDR3 is 12 amino acids long. The germline V gene encodes CDR1 KGHSH and CDR2 LQKENI. The CDR3 bases are TGTGCCAGCTCTTCGGGTCTTACTGGCTACACCTTC. This translates into CASSSGLTGYTF. Complete variable domain (other parts from reference TRBV18 and TRBJ1-2): NAGVMQNPRHLVRRRGQEARLRCSPMKGHSHVYWYRQLPEEGLKFMVYLQKENIIDESGMPKERFSAEFPKEGPSILRIQQVVRGDSAAYFCASSSGLTGYTFGSGTRLTVV.

This clone came up once. The chain carries TRBV6-6 and TRBJ2-1, with D unresolved. The length of the CDR3 is 13 residues. Germline V gene sequence: CDR1 MNHNY, CDR2 SVGAGI (reference sequence). The ends were cut back, 2 bases at V and 5 bases at J, with 7 bases in the middle. CDR3 in amino acids: CASSYGGNNEQFF. CDR3 sequence (DNA): TGTGCCAGCAGTTACGGCGGAAACAATGAGCAGTTCTTC.

In its sample, this clone was seen a few times. The chain couples TRBV4-2 to TRBJ1-1; 8 positions match TRBD1. V dropped 3 bases and J dropped 11; count of bases not matched to a gene: 5. CDR1 LGHNA and CDR2 YNFKEQ come from the germline V gene. The CDR3 contains 12 residues. The CDR3 sequence is CASSQTGVGAFF. The DNA of the CDR3 is TGTGCCAGCAGCCAGACAGGGGTAGGGGCTTTCTTT.